These 9 T cell receptor beta chains were all obtained from the same sample, sequenced in a study of shared clonotypes between healthy human individuals. Assay used: immunoSEQ multiplex PCR; TCRdb lists only in-frame clones, some missing. Among approximately 1,500,000 clones listed, 95% to 99% were seen once. Source material: naive CD4+ T cells sorted from blood. Subset: CD45RA+ positively selected. The source is a man younger than 45 in good health.

The chain carries TRBV6-1 and TRBJ1-2; 8 bases are a match to TRBD1. CDR3 length: 14 amino acids. Germline V gene data show CDR1 as MNHNS and CDR2 as SASEGT. V gave up 4 bases and J gave up 4 bases; unmatched junction bases: 5. The CDR3 nucleotides are TGTGCCAGCAGTGGAAGGACAGGGACCTATGGCTACACCTTC. This codes for CASSGRTGTYGYTF.

The genes are TRBV6-6 and TRBJ1-2, with TRBD1 identical over 8 bases. Germline CDR1 is MNHNY and CDR2 is SVGAGI (reference sequence). V lost 0 bases to trimming and J lost 0 bases; unmatched junction nucleotides: 0. The CDR3 runs to 15 residues. The CDR3 loop is CASSYSTGANYGYTF. CDR3 DNA sequence: TGTGCCAGCAGTTACTCGACAGGGGCTAACTATGGCTACACCTTC.

The chain recombines TRBV6-5 with TRBJ2-4; either TRBD1 or TRBD2 may supply D (5 bases each). The CDR3 has 14 residues. From germline, CDR1 is MNHEY and CDR2 SVGAGI. Trimming stripped 6 bases from V and 0 bases from J, with 9 bases between. The CDR3 nucleotides are TGTGCCAGCAGGGGGACGGGAGCCAAAAACATTCAGTACTTC. It encodes CASRGTGAKNIQYF.

This chain uses TRBV10-1 with TRBJ1-5; TRBD1 might be the D (5 bases). The germline V gene has CDR1 WNHNN and CDR2 SYGVQD (reference sequence). CDR3 length: 13 amino acids. The ends were cut back, 2 bases at V and 6 bases at J, with 8 bases in the middle. The CDR3 reads CASSEVGAQPQHF. The DNA for the CDR3 is TGCGCCAGCAGTGAGGTAGGGGCTCAGCCCCAGCATTTT.

This clone showed up just once. The chain is built from TRBV28 and TRBJ2-3; 7 bases match TRBD2. Trimming removed 3 bases from V and 5 bases from J; junction bases left unmatched: 11. The CDR3 length is 16 residues. The germline gives CDR1 MDHEN, CDR2 SYDVKM. The CDR3 here is CASSFLGGGPVDTQYF. For the CDR3, the DNA is TGTGCCAGCAGTTTTCTCGGGGGAGGGCCGGTAGATACGCAGTATTTT.

The chain has TRBV7-6 and TRBJ2-3, with a tentative D call TRBD2 (5 bases). Trimming shortened V by 4 bases and J by 2 bases, and 13 bases separated the two germline ends. The germline V gene has CDR1 SGHVS and CDR2 FNYEAQ. The CDR3 loop spans 15 amino acids. The CDR3 is CASSSSFSATDTQYF. CDR3 DNA: TGTGCCAGCAGCTCGTCATTTAGCGCCACAGATACGCAGTATTTT.

The chain links TRBV19 to TRBJ2-7, with D possibly being TRBD2 (6 bases). The CDR3 contains 12 residues. V was trimmed by 5 bases and J by 6 bases, leaving 11 bases between them. Germline CDR1 LNHDA, CDR2 SQIVND (reference sequence). CDR3 residues: CASSYGGAEQYF. CDR3 nucleotide sequence: TGTGCCAGTAGTTACGGAGGGGCCGAGCAGTACTTC.

The chain recombines TRBV7-3 with TRBJ1-3, with D unresolved. Germline V gene data show CDR1 as SGHTA and CDR2 as FQGTGA. V was pared by 5 bases and J by 4 bases, with 9 bases between. The CDR3 is 13 residues long. The CDR3 sequence is CASSPGSGNTIYF. The CDR3 bases are TGTGCCAGCAGCCCCGGGTCAGGAAACACCATATATTTT.

Of note for this clone: A junction boundary mismatches the germline segment, possibly from a read error. Additional DNA sequences in this sample encode the identical CDR3. V and J are TRBV9 and TRBJ2-7; weak D call: TRBD2 (5 bases). This CDR3 is 14 amino acids long. Germline loops: CDR1 SGDLS, CDR2 YYNGEE. The DNA for the CDR3 is TGTGCCAGTAGCGTTACGGCGAGCTCCTACGAGCAGTACTTC. This translates into CASSVTASSYEQYF.